What follows are 24 T cell receptor beta chains derived from one specimen sequenced in a study of CD8 T cells in Susac syndrome. RNA totalling roughly 0.5 to 1 ug underwent reverse transcription with random hexamers. MiXCR, run by TCRdb on the immunoSEQ multiplex PCR reads, gives a single entry per CDR3 protein. The data hold around 180,000 distinct CDR3 sequences, with approximately 94% observed a single time. Sample: CD4+ T cells from PBMCs. The receptors come from a human donor with Susac syndrome.

This clonotype appeared once. The gene calls are TRBV4-3 and TRBJ1-2, with D possibly being TRBD1 (6 bases). The CDR3 covers 16 residues. Trimming shortened V by 0 bases and J by 10 bases, and 21 bases separated the two germline ends. Germline CDR1 and CDR2: LGHNA and YSLEER. The CDR3 region is CASSQEVTGPRVAYTF. CDR3 DNA: TGCGCCAGCAGCCAAGAAGTCACAGGGCCGCGGGTTGCCTACACCTTC.

The CDR3 sequence is CSARDYEVYVDTQYF. The CDR3 bases are TGCAGTGCTAGAGATTATGAGGTGTACGTAGATACGCAGTATTTT. J is TRBJ2-3 and V is TRBV20-1; D not resolved. The CDR3 is made up of 15 amino acids. Germline loops: CDR1 DFQATT, CDR2 SNEGSKA (reference sequence). Trimming removed 0 bases from V and 5 bases from J, with 15 bases in between.

This chain uses TRBV20-1 with TRBJ2-5, with TRBD2 matching 8 bases. This CDR3 region has 14 residues. Germline V gene data show CDR1 as DFQATT and CDR2 as SNEGSKA (reference sequence). V lost 6 bases, J lost 5 bases, and 11 bases stayed unmatched. CDR3 nucleotides: TGCAGTGCGCGACTAGCGCCCAGAGGGGAGACCCAGTACTTC. This translates into CSARLAPRGETQYF.

The gene calls are TRBV21-1 and TRBJ2-6; the DNA was not used to check the table's D call, TRBD1. TRBV21-1 is classified as a pseudogene. The CDR3 contains 13 residues. This chain's CDR3 is CASSPPKQAVLTF. CDR3 sequence (DNA): TGTGCCAGCAGCCCCCCGAAACAGGCAGTCCTGACTTTC.

Only a few counts were recorded for this clonotype. V usage is TRBV6-1 and J usage is TRBJ2-1; D might be TRBD2 (6 bases). Trimming removed 6 bases from V and 9 bases from J, with 12 bases in between. In germline, CDR1 is MNHNS, CDR2 SASEGT. The CDR3 has 12 amino acids. The DNA for the CDR3 is TGTGCCAGCAGGGGTGGGGGGATTGAGCAGTTCTTC. This encodes CASRGGGIEQFF.

This rearrangement joins TRBV12-3 or TRBV12-4 to TRBJ1-6; 7 bases are a match to TRBD1. J gave up 7 bases and V 6 bases, and 6 bases lay outside the gene matches. CDR3 size: 14 residues. The chain's CDR3 is CASRWTGANSPLHF. Here the CDR3 DNA reads TGTGCCAGCAGGTGGACAGGAGCGAATTCACCCCTCCACTTT.

The chain combines TRBV6-5 with TRBJ1-6; 7 nucleotides match TRBD1. Germline CDR1 is MNHEY and CDR2 is SVGAGI. This CDR3 contains 13 residues. The J segment lost 7 bases and the V segment lost 7 bases, leaving 4 bases of the junction unmatched. The CDR3 nucleotides are TGTGCCAGCAAGCGGGACAGCAATTCACCCCTCCACTTT. The encoded protein is CASKRDSNSPLHF.

The V and J genes are TRBV13 and TRBJ1-6; 8 bases are a match to TRBD1. This CDR3 spans 14 amino acids. The ends lost 8 bases at V and 7 bases at J; junction bases unmatched: 7. Germline V gene data show CDR1 as PRHDT and CDR2 as FYEKMQ (reference sequence). DNA for the CDR3: TGTGCCAGCGGGCGGACAGGGCAAAATTCACCCCTCCACTTT. Protein product: CASGRTGQNSPLHF.

The chain is built from TRBV18 and TRBJ1-1; 7 bases match TRBD1. With V trimmed by 4 bases and J by 6 bases, 8 bases remained unmatched. Germline CDR1 reads KGHSH; CDR2 reads LQKENI. The CDR3 runs 14 residues. The CDR3: CASSLSTGSAEAFF. CDR3 in DNA: TGTGCCAGCTCACTCTCGACAGGGTCGGCTGAAGCTTTCTTT. The full variable domain, its missing parts supplied by reference TRBV18 and TRBJ1-1, is NAGVMQNPRHLVRRRGQEARLRCSPMKGHSHVYWYRQLPEEGLKFMVYLQKENIIDESGMPKERFSAEFPKEGPSILRIQQVVRGDSAAYFCASSLSTGSAEAFFGQGTRLTVV.

This clonotype was seen once. The chain links TRBV9 to TRBJ2-2; 12 nucleotides match TRBD2. CDR1 is SGDLS and CDR2 is YYNGEE in the germline V gene. This CDR3 is 16 amino acids long. V was pared by 4 bases and J by 5 bases, with 6 bases of the junction left unmatched. The CDR3 reads CASSKTSGGFTGELFF. In nucleotides, the CDR3 is TGTGCCAGCAGCAAGACTAGCGGGGGCTTTACCGGGGAGCTGTTTTTT.

The chain is built from TRBV25-1 and TRBJ1-4, with a weak D call TRBD1 (6 bases). Germline V gives CDR1 MGHDK, CDR2 SYGVNS. V was shortened by 4 bases and J by 5 bases, with 8 bases between the two germline ends. The CDR3 has 13 amino acids. The CDR3 nucleotides are TGTGCCAGCAGTGTTACAGGGAATGAAAAACTGTTTTTT. Translated: CASSVTGNEKLFF.

The chain uses TRBV19 and TRBJ2-7; 10 bases line up with TRBD1. CDR1 LNHDA and CDR2 SQIVND come from the germline V gene (reference sequence). The CDR3 spans 13 residues. The junction had 5 bases not matched to a gene; V was cut back by 10 bases and J by 2 bases. Written as DNA, the CDR3 is TGTGCCACGAGACAGGGGGCCACCTACGAGCAGTACTTC. Translated: CATRQGATYEQYF. The full variable domain, completed using reference TRBV19 and TRBJ2-7, is DGGITQSPKYLFRKEGQNVTLSCEQNLNHDAMYWYRQDPGQGLRLIYYSQIVNDFQKGDIAEGYSVSREKKESFPLTVTSAQKNPTAFYLCATRQGATYEQYFGPGTRLTVT.

The chain couples TRBV10-3 to TRBJ2-7; possibly TRBD1 or TRBD2 for D (5 bases each). V was shortened by 8 bases and J by 1 base, with 15 bases between the two germline ends. CDR1 is ENHRY, CDR2 SYGVKD, per germline. This CDR3 has 14 residues. In nucleotides, the CDR3 is TGTGCCATCGCTAAGGGACCCACTTCCTACGAGCAGTACTTC. Its translation: CAIAKGPTSYEQYF.

The chain couples TRBV3-1 to TRBJ2-7, with D perhaps matching TRBD1 (6 bases). The germline gives CDR1 LGHDT, CDR2 YNNKEL (reference sequence). The V end was cut by 5 bases, the J end by 3 bases, with 17 bases between. CDR3 size: 15 residues. DNA for the CDR3: TGTGCCAGCAGCTACCAGAGGGGGACGGGCTACGAGCAGTACTTC. Its protein is CASSYQRGTGYEQYF.

The chain joins TRBV7-2 to TRBJ2-3; D tentatively reads TRBD1 or TRBD2 (6 bases each). Germline lookup yields CDR1 SGHTA and CDR2 FQGNSA. This CDR3 comprises 15 residues. V was pared by 2 bases and J by 4 bases, with 13 bases between. For the CDR3, the DNA is TGTGCCAGCAGCTTACATCCGGGGGCTTCAGATACGCAGTATTTT. It specifies CASSLHPGASDTQYF. The full variable domain, with the rest looked up from reference TRBV7-2 and TRBJ2-3, is GAGVSQSPSNKVTEKGKDVELRCDPISGHTALYWYRQSLGQGLEFLIYFQGNSAPDKSGLPSDRFSAERTGGSVSTLTIQRTQQEDSAVYLCASSLHPGASDTQYFGPGTRLTVL.

The genes are TRBV6-5 and TRBJ2-5, with TRBD1 matching 7 bases. J lost 4 bases, V lost 5 bases, and 1 base had no gene match. CDR3 length equals 12 residues. Germline V CDR1 and CDR2: MNHEY, SVGAGI. The CDR3 spells CASSNRGETQYF. As DNA, the CDR3 is TGTGCCAGCAGTAACAGGGGAGAGACCCAGTACTTC.

Comment on this clonotype: One end of the junction does not line up with germline, which may come from a read error. The rearrangement uses TRBV3-1 and TRBJ1-2; D is undetermined. The CDR3 contains 11 residues. In germline, CDR1 is LGHDT, CDR2 YNNKEL (reference sequence). CDR3 sequence (DNA): TGTGCCAGCAGCCAAGAAAATGTACAGAACTTC. Its protein product is CASSQENVQNF.

This rearrangement joins TRBV20-1 to TRBJ2-5; D ambiguous. The V gene lost 0 bases and the J gene lost 3 bases, with 11 bases spanning the gap. The CDR3 runs to 14 residues. Per the germline V gene, CDR1 is DFQATT and CDR2 is SNEGSKA (reference sequence). CDR3 in amino acids: CSARDPWLEETQYF. The CDR3 DNA sequence: TGCAGTGCTAGAGATCCCTGGCTGGAAGAGACCCAGTACTTC.

The chain is built from TRBV20-1 and TRBJ1-2, with D perhaps matching TRBD1 (6 bases). Germline loops: CDR1 DFQATT, CDR2 SNEGSKA (reference sequence). The germline V and J ends were trimmed by 4 bases and 5 bases, with 17 bases remaining between them. There are 14 residues in the CDR3. The CDR3: CSAKPPGTKYGYTF. The CDR3 nucleotides read TGCAGTGCTAAGCCCCCCGGGACAAAATATGGCTACACCTTC.

This sequence joins TRBV3-1 and TRBJ1-2, with D uncertain. This CDR3 is built from 14 residues. Germline V CDR1 and CDR2: LGHDT, YNNKEL (reference sequence). Trimming cost V 6 bases and J 4 bases, with 15 bases left between them. CDR3: CASSPTQNAYGYTF. CDR3 nucleotides: TGTGCCAGCAGTCCCACGCAAAACGCCTATGGCTACACCTTC.

The gene calls are TRBV6-5 and TRBJ1-2; a possible D gene is TRBD1 (5 bases). Germline loops: CDR1 MNHEY, CDR2 SVGAGI. The CDR3 extends over 13 amino acids. Trimming stripped 5 bases from V and 4 bases from J, with 11 bases between. The CDR3 loop reads CASSPGFGYGYTF. CDR3 coding DNA: TGTGCCAGCAGTCCAGGGTTTGGCTATGGCTACACCTTC.

The CDR3 DNA sequence: TGTGCCAGCAGCCCATACCAAGATACGCAGTATTTT. This codes for CASSPYQDTQYF. The genes are TRBV5-5 and TRBJ2-3; no firm D call. CDR3 length equals 12 residues. The germline gives CDR1 SGHKS, CDR2 YYEKEE (reference sequence). V was shortened by 4 bases and J by 5 bases, with 8 bases between the two germline ends.

V usage is TRBV2 and J usage is TRBJ1-2; tentative D call: TRBD1 (6 bases). The CDR3 loop spans 14 amino acids. V lost 4 bases, J lost 10 bases, and 19 bases lay in between. In germline, CDR1 is SNHLY, CDR2 FYNNEI. The CDR3, as DNA: TGTGCCAGCAGTGTCGAACAGGGTTCAGGGGACTACACCTTC. It specifies CASSVEQGSGDYTF.

V gene TRBV9 combines with J gene TRBJ2-1; perhaps TRBD2 as D (6 bases). Germline CDR1 is SGDLS and CDR2 is YYNGEE. This CDR3 has 15 amino acids. The germline V and J ends were trimmed by 0 bases and 7 bases, with 14 bases remaining between them. The CDR3 nucleotides are TGTGCCAGCAGCGTAGGGGCTAGCGTATTAAATGAGCAGTTCTTC. Translating it yields CASSVGASVLNEQFF.